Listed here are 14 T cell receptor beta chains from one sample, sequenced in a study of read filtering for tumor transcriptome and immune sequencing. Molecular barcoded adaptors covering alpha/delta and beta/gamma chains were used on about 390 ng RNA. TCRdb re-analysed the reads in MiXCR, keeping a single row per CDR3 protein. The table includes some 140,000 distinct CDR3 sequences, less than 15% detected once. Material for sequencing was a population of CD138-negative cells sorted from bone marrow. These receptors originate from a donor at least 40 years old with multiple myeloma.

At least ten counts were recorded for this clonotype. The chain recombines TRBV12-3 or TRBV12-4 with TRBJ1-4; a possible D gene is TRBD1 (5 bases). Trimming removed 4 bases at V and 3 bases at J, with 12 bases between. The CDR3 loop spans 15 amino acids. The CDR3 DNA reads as TGTGCCAGCAGTTCCCACGACAGAGCTAATGAAAAACTGTTTTTT. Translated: CASSSHDRANEKLFF.

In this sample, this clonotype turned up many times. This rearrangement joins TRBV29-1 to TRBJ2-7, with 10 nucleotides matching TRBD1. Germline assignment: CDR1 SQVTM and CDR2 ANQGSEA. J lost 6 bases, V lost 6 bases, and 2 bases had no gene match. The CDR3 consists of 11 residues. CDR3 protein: CSVGQGSEQYF. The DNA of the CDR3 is TGCAGCGTGGGACAGGGGAGCGAGCAGTACTTC.

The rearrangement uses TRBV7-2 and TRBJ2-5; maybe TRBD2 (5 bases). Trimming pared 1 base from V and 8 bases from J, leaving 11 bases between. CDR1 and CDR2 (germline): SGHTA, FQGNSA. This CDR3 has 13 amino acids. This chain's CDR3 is CASSLVAGDTQYF. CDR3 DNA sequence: TGTGCCAGCAGCTTAGTCGCCGGGGATACCCAGTACTTC.

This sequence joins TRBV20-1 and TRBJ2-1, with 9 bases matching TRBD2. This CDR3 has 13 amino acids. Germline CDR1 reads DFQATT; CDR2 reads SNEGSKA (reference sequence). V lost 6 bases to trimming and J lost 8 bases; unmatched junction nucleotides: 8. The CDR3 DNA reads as TGCAGTGCCATTAGCGGGAGAGGCCATGAGCAGTTCTTC. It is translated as CSAISGRGHEQFF.

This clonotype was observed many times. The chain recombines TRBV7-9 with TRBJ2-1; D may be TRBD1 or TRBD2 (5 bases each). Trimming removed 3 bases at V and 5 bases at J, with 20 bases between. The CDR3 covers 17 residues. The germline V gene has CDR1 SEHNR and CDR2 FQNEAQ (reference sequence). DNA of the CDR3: TGTGCCAGCAGCTTGAAGGAGCCGGGACGGATCCACAATGAGCAGTTCTTC. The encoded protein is CASSLKEPGRIHNEQFF.

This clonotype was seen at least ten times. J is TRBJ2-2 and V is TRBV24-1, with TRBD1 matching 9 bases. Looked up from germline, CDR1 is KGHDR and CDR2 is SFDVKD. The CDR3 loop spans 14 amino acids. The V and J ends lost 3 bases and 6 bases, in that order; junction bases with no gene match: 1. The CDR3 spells CATSDGDRAGELFF. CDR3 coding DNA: TGTGCCACCAGTGATGGGGACAGGGCCGGGGAGCTGTTTTTT.

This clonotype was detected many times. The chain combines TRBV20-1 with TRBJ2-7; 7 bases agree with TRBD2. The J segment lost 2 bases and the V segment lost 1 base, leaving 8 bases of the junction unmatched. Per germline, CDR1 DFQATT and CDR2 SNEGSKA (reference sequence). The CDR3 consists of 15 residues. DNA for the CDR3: TGCAGTGCTAGAGTCGGGGCGGGAGTCCCCTACGAGCAGTACTTC. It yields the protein CSARVGAGVPYEQYF.

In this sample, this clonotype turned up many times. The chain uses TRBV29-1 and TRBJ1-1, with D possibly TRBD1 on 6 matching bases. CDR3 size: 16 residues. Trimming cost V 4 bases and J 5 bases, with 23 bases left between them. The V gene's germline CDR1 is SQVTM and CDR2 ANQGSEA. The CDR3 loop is CSVGGLRPGVETEAFF. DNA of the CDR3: TGCAGCGTTGGGGGGTTGAGGCCAGGGGTAGAGACTGAAGCTTTCTTT.

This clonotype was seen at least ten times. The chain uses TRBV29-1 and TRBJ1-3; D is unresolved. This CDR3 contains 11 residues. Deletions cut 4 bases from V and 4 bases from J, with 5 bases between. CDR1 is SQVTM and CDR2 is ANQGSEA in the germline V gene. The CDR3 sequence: CSVGEGNTIYF. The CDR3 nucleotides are TGCAGCGTTGGAGAGGGAAACACCATATATTTT. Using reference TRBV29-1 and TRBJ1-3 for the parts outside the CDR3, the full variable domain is SAVISQKPSRDICQRGTSLTIQCQVDSQVTMMFWYRQQPGQSLTLIATANQGSEATYESGFVIDKFPISRPNLTFSTLTVSNMSPEDSSIYLCSVGEGNTIYFGEGSWLTVV.

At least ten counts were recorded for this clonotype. The CDR3 DNA reads TGTGCCAGTAGTATAGACGGGGGGCGCGAACTAGCCGGGGGTAATGAGCAGTTCTTC. This codes for CASSIDGGRELAGGNEQFF. V and J are TRBV19 and TRBJ2-1; possible D gene TRBD2, 7 bases. Trimming cost V 0 bases and J 7 bases, with 25 bases left between them. There are 19 residues in the CDR3. Looked up from germline, CDR1 is LNHDA and CDR2 is SQIVND (reference sequence).

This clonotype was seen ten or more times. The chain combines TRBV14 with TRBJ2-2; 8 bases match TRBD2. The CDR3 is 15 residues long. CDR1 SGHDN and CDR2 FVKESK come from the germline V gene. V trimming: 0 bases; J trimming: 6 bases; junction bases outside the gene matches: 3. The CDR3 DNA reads TGTGCCAGCAGCCAAGAATTAGCGGGGTCCGGGGAGCTGTTTTTT. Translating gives CASSQELAGSGELFF. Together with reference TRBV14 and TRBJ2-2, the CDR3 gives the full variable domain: EAGVTQFPSHSVIEKGQTVTLRCDPISGHDNLYWYRRVMGKEIKFLLHFVKESKQDESGMPNNRFLAERTGGTYSTLKVQPAELEDSGVYFCASSQELAGSGELFFGEGSRLTVL.

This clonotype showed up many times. The CDR3 region has the DNA TGTGCCAGCAGCTTCAGGGTGGGGCGTACCGGGGAGCTGTTTTTT. Its translation is CASSFRVGRTGELFF. The V and J genes are TRBV11-2 and TRBJ2-2, with D perhaps matching TRBD1 (5 bases). Germline loops: CDR1 SGHAT, CDR2 FQNNGV. The CDR3 contains 15 residues. V was shortened by 3 bases and J by 5 bases, with 13 bases between the two germline ends.

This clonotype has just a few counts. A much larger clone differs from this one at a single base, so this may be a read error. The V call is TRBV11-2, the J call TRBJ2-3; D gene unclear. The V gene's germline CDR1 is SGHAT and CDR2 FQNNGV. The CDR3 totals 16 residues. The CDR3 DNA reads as TGTGCCAGCAGCTTAAGGATCTCGGGTTTCACAAATACGCAGTATTTT. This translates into CASSLRISGFTNTQYF. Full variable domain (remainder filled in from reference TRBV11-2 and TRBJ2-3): EAGVAQSPRYKIIEKRQSVAFWCNPISGHATLYWYQQILGQGPKLLIQFQNNGVVDDSQLPKDRFSAERLKGVDSTLKIQPAKLEDSAVYLCASSLRISGFTNTQYFGPGTRLTVL.

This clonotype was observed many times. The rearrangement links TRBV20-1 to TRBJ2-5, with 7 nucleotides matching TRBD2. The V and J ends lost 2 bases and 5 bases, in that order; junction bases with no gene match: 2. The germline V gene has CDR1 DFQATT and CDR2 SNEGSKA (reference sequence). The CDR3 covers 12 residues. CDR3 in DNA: TGCAGTGCTAGATGGGGAGGGGAGACCCAGTACTTC. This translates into CSARWGGETQYF.